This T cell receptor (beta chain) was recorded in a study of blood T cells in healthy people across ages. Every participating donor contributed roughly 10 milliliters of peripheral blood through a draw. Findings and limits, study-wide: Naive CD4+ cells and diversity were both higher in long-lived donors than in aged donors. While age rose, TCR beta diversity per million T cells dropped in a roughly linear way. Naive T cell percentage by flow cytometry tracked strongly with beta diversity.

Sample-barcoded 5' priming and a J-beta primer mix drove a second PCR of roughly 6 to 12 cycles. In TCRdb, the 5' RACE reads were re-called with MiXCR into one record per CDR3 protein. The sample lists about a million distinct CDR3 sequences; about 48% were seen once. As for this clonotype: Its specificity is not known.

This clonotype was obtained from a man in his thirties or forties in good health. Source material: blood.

The CDR3 protein is CASSQALGRDGYTF. CDR3 DNA sequence: TGTGCCAGCAGCCAAGCATTGGGTCGGGATGGCTACACCTTC. The chain uses TRBV3-1 and TRBJ1-2, with D unresolved. The V end was cut by 1 base, the J end by 6 bases, with 12 bases between. The CDR3 is 14 amino acids. Germline V gives CDR1 LGHDT, CDR2 YNNKEL (reference sequence). The whole variable domain, remainder taken from reference TRBV3-1 and TRBJ1-2, is DTAVSQTPKYLVTQMGNDKSIKCEQNLGHDTMYWYKQDSKKFLKIMFSYNNKELIINETVPNRFSPKSPDKAHLNLHINSLELGDSAVYFCASSQALGRDGYTFGSGTRLTVV.